These 20 T cell receptor beta chains share one sample of origin, sequenced in a study of CD8+ T cells in alopecia areata. TCR sequencing used cDNA made by reverse transcription of extracted RNA. Clones were read by immunoSEQ multiplex PCR, and TCRdb kept only the in-frame ones, dropping some. There are 110,000 to 150,000 clones in the sample; nearly 55% occur only once, and 15% to 20% lies in the top ten. Stated treatment: oral pan-JAK inhibitor, 5-10 mg twice daily. The sample was CD8+ T cells sorted from blood, taken at week 4, from a patient treated with tofacitinib. Receptor source: a human donor with alopecia areata.

The CDR3 is CASSEELASGYTF. The CDR3, as DNA: TGTGCCAGCAGTGAAGAGCTTGCAAGTGGCTACACCTTC. The V and J genes are TRBV5-4 and TRBJ1-2; D gene ambiguous. Germline V gene data show CDR1 as SGHNT and CDR2 as YYREEE (reference sequence). V lost 5 bases to trimming and J lost 7 bases, with 15 bases between them. The CDR3 spans 13 residues.

This sequence joins TRBV4-1 and TRBJ2-7; D unclear. V was clipped by 4 bases and J by 3 bases, with 10 bases between them. The CDR3 runs to 13 residues. From germline, CDR1 is MGHRA and CDR2 YSYEKL. CDR3 sequence reads: CASSPLPRYEQYF. Here the CDR3 DNA reads TGCGCCAGCAGCCCCCTCCCGCGCTACGAGCAGTACTTC.

This chain joins TRBV4-1 and TRBJ2-7; possibly TRBD2 for D (5 bases). Germline-derived CDR1 and CDR2 are MGHRA and YSYEKL. V lost 6 bases and J 0 bases, leaving 15 bases between the germline ends. This CDR3 comprises 15 residues. CDR3 sequence (DNA): TGCGCCAGCAGAACGAGGGCAGGAAGCTCCTACGAGCAGTACTTC. It encodes CASRTRAGSSYEQYF.

Concerning this clone itself: Within the sample, other DNA sequences also encode this same CDR3. The chain has TRBV13 and TRBJ1-1; tentatively, D is TRBD1 (5 bases). The CDR3 is 12 residues long. Germline V gene lookup returns CDR1 PRHDT and CDR2 FYEKMQ (reference sequence). V lost 5 bases, J lost 5 bases, and 9 bases lay in between. The CDR3 DNA reads as TGTGCCAGCAGCCTTCAGGGAACTGAAGCTTTCTTT. Translating gives CASSLQGTEAFF.

This sequence joins TRBV9 and TRBJ2-1; D gene unclear. The CDR3 extends over 14 amino acids. V lost 4 bases to trimming and J lost 11 bases, with 19 bases between them. The germline V gene encodes CDR1 SGDLS and CDR2 YYNGEE. DNA of the CDR3: TGTGCCAGCAGCCCCGAAGATTTGAAGGGTAAGCAGTTCTTC. Translation gives CASSPEDLKGKQFF.

This chain joins TRBV4-2 and TRBJ1-5; the match to TRBD1 covers 7 bases. Looked up from germline, CDR1 is LGHNA and CDR2 is YNFKEQ. Unmatched junction bases numbered 4, after V lost 4 bases and J lost 7 bases. CDR3 length equals 13 residues. In DNA form, the CDR3 reads TGTGCCAGCAGCCTTACAGGGGAACAGCCCCAGCATTTT. Translation gives CASSLTGEQPQHF.

This clone has more than one count but fewer than ten. The genes are TRBV9 and TRBJ2-7; TRBD2 matches at 7 bases. Germline CDR1 is SGDLS and CDR2 is YYNGEE. The CDR3 covers 16 residues. The J segment lost 2 bases and the V segment lost 1 base, leaving 9 bases of the junction unmatched. CDR3 in amino acids: CASSVKRDYPTYEQYF. Here the CDR3 DNA reads TGTGCCAGCAGCGTAAAACGGGACTACCCGACCTACGAGCAGTACTTC. Supplemented by reference TRBV9 and TRBJ2-7, the full variable domain reads DSGVTQTPKHLITATGQRVTLRCSPRSGDLSVYWYQQSLDQGLQFLIQYYNGEERAKGNILERFSAQQFPDLHSELNLSSLELGDSALYFCASSVKRDYPTYEQYFGPGTRLTVT.

The genes are TRBV5-6 and TRBJ2-3; TRBD2 matches 8 bases. Germline assignment: CDR1 SGHDT and CDR2 YYEEEE. The junction had 2 bases not matched to a gene; V was cut back by 2 bases and J by 6 bases. CDR3 length: 13 amino acids. The chain's CDR3 is CASSFGGGDTQYF. CDR3 in DNA: TGTGCCAGCAGCTTCGGCGGGGGGGATACGCAGTATTTT. Drawing the rest from reference TRBV5-6 and TRBJ2-3, the complete variable domain is DAGVTQSPTHLIKTRGQQVTLRCSPKSGHDTVSWYQQALGQGPQFIFQYYEEEERQRGNFPDRFSGHQFPNYSSELNVNALLLGDSALYLCASSFGGGDTQYFGPGTRLTVL.

V and J are TRBV19 and TRBJ2-7, with a possible D match to TRBD2 (6 bases). Per the germline V gene, CDR1 is LNHDA and CDR2 is SQIVND (reference sequence). The CDR3 contains 13 residues. V was shortened by 5 bases and J by 3 bases, with 11 bases between the two germline ends. As DNA, the CDR3 is TGTGCCAGTAGTTCCTCGGGGGTCTACGAGCAGTACTTC. Its translation: CASSSSGVYEQYF.

V usage is TRBV30 and J usage is TRBJ1-1; no clear D. This CDR3 region has 14 residues. In germline, CDR1 is GTSNPN, CDR2 SVGIG (reference sequence). The V gene lost 3 bases and the J gene lost 1 base, with 12 bases spanning the gap. The CDR3 spells CAWRQFSKNTEAFF. CDR3 nucleotides: TGTGCCTGGAGGCAGTTTAGTAAGAACACTGAAGCTTTCTTT.

This clone came up a few times. The DNA of the CDR3 is TGTGCCTGGAGTGTAGGGGAGAACACTGAAGCTTTCTTT. As protein: CAWSVGENTEAFF. The chain carries TRBV30 and TRBJ1-1, with a weak D call TRBD1 (5 bases). The CDR3 has 13 amino acids. Looked up from germline, CDR1 is GTSNPN and CDR2 is SVGIG (reference sequence). V gave up 0 bases and J gave up 1 base, with 6 bases separating them.

This clone came up a few times. This chain links TRBV10-3 with TRBJ1-1; no firm D call. Germline V CDR1 and CDR2: ENHRY, SYGVKD. Deletions cut 8 bases from V and 1 base from J, with 5 bases between. The CDR3 covers 11 residues. The CDR3 coding sequence is TGTGCCATCGCCCAGAACACTGAAGCTTTCTTT. Amino acid sequence: CAIAQNTEAFF.

On this clone itself: Other DNA sequences from this sample encode an identical CDR3 as well. The chain has TRBV5-6 and TRBJ2-7; a weak D match, TRBD1 (6 bases). The CDR3 extends over 12 amino acids. CDR1 and CDR2 (germline): SGHDT, YYEEEE. Trimming removed 3 bases at V and 3 bases at J, with 7 bases between. CDR3 protein: CASSSDSYEQYF. The CDR3 coding sequence is TGTGCCAGCAGCTCGGACAGCTACGAGCAGTACTTC.

In this sample, this clone turned up once. The rearrangement joins TRBV13 to TRBJ2-7, with unresolved D. Looked up from germline, CDR1 is PRHDT and CDR2 is FYEKMQ (reference sequence). V was cut by 0 bases and J by 0 bases, with 6 bases left in between. This CDR3 region has 14 residues. For the CDR3, the DNA is TGTGCCAGCAGCTTAGGAGGGAACTCCTACGAGCAGTACTTC. Translated: CASSLGGNSYEQYF.

This sequence joins TRBV30 and TRBJ1-4; 7 bases map to TRBD1. After removal of 3 bases from V and 7 bases from J, the junction contained 5 bases not matched to a gene. The CDR3 spans 13 residues. Per germline, CDR1 GTSNPN and CDR2 SVGIG (reference sequence). CDR3: CAWSHRGSEKLFF. The CDR3 nucleotides are TGTGCCTGGAGCCACAGGGGAAGTGAAAAACTGTTTTTT.

This rearrangement joins TRBV30 to TRBJ2-5, with D perhaps TRBD2 (7 bases). The germline V gene has CDR1 GTSNPN and CDR2 SVGIG (reference sequence). CDR3 length: 15 residues. The V gene lost 4 bases and the J gene lost 5 bases, with 20 bases spanning the gap. The chain's CDR3 is CAWNRVAGATETQYF. CDR3 nucleotides: TGTGCCTGGAATCGTGTGGCGGGGGCCACCGAGACCCAGTACTTC.

This clone was counted only a few times. This chain joins TRBV29-1 and TRBJ2-1; 14 positions match TRBD2. The trim removed 2 bases at V and 6 bases at J, leaving 6 bases unmatched. Germline values: CDR1 SQVTM, CDR2 ANQGSEA. This CDR3 has 16 residues. The CDR3 DNA follows: TGCAGCGTTGAACGAACCGGGACTAGCGGGAGCAATGAGCAGTTCTTC. This sequence encodes CSVERTGTSGSNEQFF.

V gene TRBV5-6 combines with J gene TRBJ2-2; D is tentatively TRBD1 or TRBD2 (5 bases each). The CDR3 totals 16 residues. Germline V CDR1 and CDR2: SGHDT, YYEEEE. Trimming shortened V by 3 bases and J by 1 base, and 13 bases separated the two germline ends. The CDR3 DNA sequence: TGTGCCAGCAGCTCCCCGGGACGGAGGAACACCGGGGAGCTGTTTTTT. As protein: CASSSPGRRNTGELFF.

The chain joins TRBV11-2 to TRBJ2-1, with a weak D call TRBD2 (6 bases). CDR3 size: 18 residues. Germline loops: CDR1 SGHAT, CDR2 FQNNGV. The germline V and J ends were trimmed by 0 bases and 0 bases, with 15 bases remaining between them. Here the CDR3 reads CASSLDGQAGSSYNEQFF. CDR3 DNA sequence: TGTGCCAGCAGCTTAGATGGCCAGGCGGGGAGCTCCTACAATGAGCAGTTCTTC.

The chain links TRBV5-6 to TRBJ1-3; D ambiguous. The germline CDR1 and CDR2 sequences are SGHDT and YYEEEE. V gave up 5 bases and J gave up 4 bases, with 13 bases separating them. The CDR3 runs 14 residues. The CDR3, as DNA: TGTGCCAGCAGACCCGGTGGATCGGGAAACACCATATATTTT. The encoded protein is CASRPGGSGNTIYF.